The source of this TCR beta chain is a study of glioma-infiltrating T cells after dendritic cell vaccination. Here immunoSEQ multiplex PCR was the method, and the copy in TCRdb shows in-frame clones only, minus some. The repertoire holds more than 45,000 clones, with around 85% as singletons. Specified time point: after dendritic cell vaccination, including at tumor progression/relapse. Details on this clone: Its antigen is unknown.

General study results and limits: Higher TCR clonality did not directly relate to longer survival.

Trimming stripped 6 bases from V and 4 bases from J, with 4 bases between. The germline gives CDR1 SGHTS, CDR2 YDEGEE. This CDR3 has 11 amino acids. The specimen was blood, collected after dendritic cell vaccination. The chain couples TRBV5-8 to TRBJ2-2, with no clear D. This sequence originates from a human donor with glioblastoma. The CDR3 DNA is TGTGCCAGCACCCTCACCGGGGAGCTGTTTTTT. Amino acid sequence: CASTLTGELFF.